This T cell receptor (beta chain) originates from a study of T cells in Graves' hyperthyroidism and ophthalmopathy. TCR beta CDR3 region amplification was performed from RNA transcripts. The HTBI primer set was used in a first-round RT-PCR of the TCR CDR3. TCRdb redid the calling of the multiplex PCR reads with MiXCR, one entry per CDR3 protein. The sample shows hundreds of thousands of distinct CDR3 sequences, around 20% of them seen only once. Ophthalmopathy patients showed a Clinical Activity Score of at least 3, NOSPECS grade of at least 4 and duration under 3 months. Any patient presenting with uncontrolled infection, other autoimmune disease, pregnancy or lactation was left out. The study based diagnoses on clinical symptoms, serum thyroxine and TRAb, thyroid ultrasound and orbital computed tomography. Out of roughly 9.1 ml of fresh peripheral blood came the PBMCs. The CDR3 totals 16 residues. Germline-derived CDR1 and CDR2 are DFQATT and SNEGSKA (reference sequence).

The chain uses TRBV20-1 and TRBJ2-5, with 7 bases lining up with TRBD2. This TCR was sampled from a man aged 30 to 39 with Graves' ophthalmopathy. The sequencing input was blood. The CDR3 here is CRAVLRSAGAWETQYF. In DNA form, the CDR3 reads TGCAGAGCTGTCCTTAGATCGGCGGGAGCGTGGGAGACCCAGTACTTC.